Following are 6 T cell receptor beta chains from one sample sequenced in a study of beta chain features in type 1 diabetes. Expressed TCRB transcripts got sequenced, as all isolated RNA was reverse transcribed. Repertoires were generated with immunoSEQ multiplex PCR, while TCRdb's copy carries only in-frame clones and drops some. The sample carries 860,000 or so clones, roughly 15% recorded once. The specimen was naive CD4+ T cells from blood. All receptors come from a woman aged 18-35 years in good health.

The chain is built from TRBV27 and TRBJ2-3; D may match TRBD1 or TRBD2 (6 bases each). Per germline, CDR1 MNHEY and CDR2 SMNVEV (reference sequence). CDR3 length equals 14 residues. V shed 6 bases and J shed 2 bases, with 12 bases lying between them. In DNA, the CDR3 is TGTGCCAGCAGGCGAGGGGGGAACACAGATACGCAGTATTTT. Protein: CASRRGGNTDTQYF.

The table lists this clone with a few counts. Other DNA sequences within the sample encode an identical CDR3. The CDR3 region has the DNA TGTGCCAGCAGAGTTAGCAATCAGCCCCAGCATTTT. Translating it yields CASRVSNQPQHF. This chain links TRBV28 with TRBJ1-5; D not certain. Per germline, CDR1 MDHEN and CDR2 SYDVKM. The ends were cut back, 6 bases at V and 0 bases at J, with 3 bases in the middle. CDR3 length: 12 amino acids.

In this sample, this clone turned up a few times. The CDR3 here is CASSPLARGPNEQYF. Written as DNA, the CDR3 is TGTGCCAGCAGCCCTCTGGCCAGGGGGCCAAACGAGCAGTACTTC. The V call is TRBV14, the J call TRBJ2-7; 8 bases agree with TRBD1. Germline values: CDR1 SGHDN, CDR2 FVKESK. The CDR3 has 15 residues. J gave up 5 bases and V 4 bases, and 10 bases lay outside the gene matches. The variable domain in full, completed from reference TRBV14 and TRBJ2-7, reads EAGVTQFPSHSVIEKGQTVTLRCDPISGHDNLYWYRRVMGKEIKFLLHFVKESKQDESGMPNNRFLAERTGGTYSTLKVQPAELEDSGVYFCASSPLARGPNEQYFGPGTRLTVT.

This clone has a handful of counts. The gene calls are TRBV5-4 and TRBJ2-1; D uncertain. Germline-derived CDR1 and CDR2 are SGHNT and YYREEE (reference sequence). CDR3 length equals 13 residues. V was clipped by 2 bases and J by 8 bases, with 11 bases between them. The CDR3 bases are TGTGCCAGCAGCTTAGACCAAGGCGATGAGCAGTTCTTC. Its protein is CASSLDQGDEQFF.

A word on this clone: In the same sample, other DNA sequences code for this CDR3. The rearrangement joins TRBV18 to TRBJ2-5; the match to TRBD2 covers 8 bases. There are 15 residues in the CDR3. In germline, CDR1 is KGHSH, CDR2 LQKENI. The V and J ends lost 1 base and 1 base, in that order; junction bases with no gene match: 2. The CDR3 reads CASSPRSGVQETQYF. For the CDR3, the DNA is TGTGCCAGCTCACCACGTAGCGGGGTCCAAGAGACCCAGTACTTC.

This clone was detected a few times. The chain combines TRBV28 with TRBJ2-4; D may be TRBD1 or TRBD2 (5 bases each). Looked up from germline, CDR1 is MDHEN and CDR2 is SYDVKM. CDR3 length: 14 residues. With 6 bases removed from V and 1 base from J, the gap between germline ends came to 10 bases. CDR3 bases: TGTGCCAGCAGCCAAGGGACGGCCAAAAACATTCAGTACTTC. Residues: CASSQGTAKNIQYF. Looking up the rest from reference TRBV28 and TRBJ2-4 gives the full variable domain: DVKVTQSSRYLVKRTGEKVFLECVQDMDHENMFWYRQDPGLGLRLIYFSYDVKMKEKGDIPEGYSVSREKKERFSLILESASTNQTSMYLCASSQGTAKNIQYFGAGTRLSVL.